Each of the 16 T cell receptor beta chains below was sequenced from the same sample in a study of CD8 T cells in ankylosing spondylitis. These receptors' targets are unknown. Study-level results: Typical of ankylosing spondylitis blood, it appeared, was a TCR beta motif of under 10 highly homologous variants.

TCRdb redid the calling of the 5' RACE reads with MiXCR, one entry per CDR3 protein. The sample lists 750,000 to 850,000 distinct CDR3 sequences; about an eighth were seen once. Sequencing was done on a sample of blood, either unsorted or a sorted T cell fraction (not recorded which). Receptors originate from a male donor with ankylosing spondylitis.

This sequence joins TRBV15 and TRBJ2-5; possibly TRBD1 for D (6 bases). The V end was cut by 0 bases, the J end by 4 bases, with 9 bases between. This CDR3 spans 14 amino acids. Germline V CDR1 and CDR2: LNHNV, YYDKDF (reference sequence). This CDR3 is CATSRDTGLETQYF. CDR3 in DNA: TGTGCCACCAGCAGAGATACAGGGCTAGAGACCCAGTACTTC. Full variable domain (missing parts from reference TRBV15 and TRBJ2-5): DAMVIQNPRYQVTQFGKPVTLSCSQTLNHNVMYWYQQKSSQAPKLLFHYYDKDFNNEADTPDNFQSRRPNTSFCFLDIRSPGLGDTAMYLCATSRDTGLETQYFGPGTRLLVL.

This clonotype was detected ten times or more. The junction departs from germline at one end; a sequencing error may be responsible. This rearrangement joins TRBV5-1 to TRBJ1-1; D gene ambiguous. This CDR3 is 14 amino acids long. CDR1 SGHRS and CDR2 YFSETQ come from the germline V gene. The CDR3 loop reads CASSLARGNTEAFF. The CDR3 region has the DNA TGTGCCAGCAGCTTAGCCCGGGGGAACACTGAAGCTTTCTTT.

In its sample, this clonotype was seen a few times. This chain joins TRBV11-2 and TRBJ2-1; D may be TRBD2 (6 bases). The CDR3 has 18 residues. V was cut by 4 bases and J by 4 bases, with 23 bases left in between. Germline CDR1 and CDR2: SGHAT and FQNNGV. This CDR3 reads CASSSTVVAGKHYNEQFF. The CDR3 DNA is TGTGCCAGCAGCTCCACGGTTGTGGCGGGGAAGCATTACAATGAGCAGTTCTTC.

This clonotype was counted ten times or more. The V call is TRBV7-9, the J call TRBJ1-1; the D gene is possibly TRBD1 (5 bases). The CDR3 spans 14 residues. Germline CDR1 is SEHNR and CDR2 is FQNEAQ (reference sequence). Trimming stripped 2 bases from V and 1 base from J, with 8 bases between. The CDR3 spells CASSLTTGNTEAFF. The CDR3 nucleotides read TGTGCCAGCAGCTTAACTACAGGGAACACTGAAGCTTTCTTT.

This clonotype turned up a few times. The CDR3 DNA reads TGCGCCAGCAGCCCTGCAAGGGGTTCCCGCACAGATACGCAGTATTTT. It codes for CASSPARGSRTDTQYF. The V and J genes are TRBV5-1 and TRBJ2-3, with TRBD1 as a possible D gene (5 bases). V was trimmed by 4 bases and J by 1 base, leaving 16 bases between them. Germline CDR1 reads SGHRS; CDR2 reads YFSETQ. CDR3 size: 16 residues.

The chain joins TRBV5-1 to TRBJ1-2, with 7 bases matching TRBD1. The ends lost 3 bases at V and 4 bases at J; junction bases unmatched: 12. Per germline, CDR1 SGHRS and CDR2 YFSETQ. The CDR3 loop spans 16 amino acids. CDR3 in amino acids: CASSSGQLGGSYGYTF. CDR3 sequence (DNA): TGCGCCAGCAGCTCGGGACAGCTTGGGGGCAGCTATGGCTACACCTTC.

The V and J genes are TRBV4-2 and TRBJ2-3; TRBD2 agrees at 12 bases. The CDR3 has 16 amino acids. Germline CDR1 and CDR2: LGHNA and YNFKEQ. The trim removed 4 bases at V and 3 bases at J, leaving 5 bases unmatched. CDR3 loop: CASSRRLAGVTDTQYF. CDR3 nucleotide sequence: TGTGCCAGCAGCCGGAGACTAGCGGGAGTTACAGATACGCAGTATTTT.

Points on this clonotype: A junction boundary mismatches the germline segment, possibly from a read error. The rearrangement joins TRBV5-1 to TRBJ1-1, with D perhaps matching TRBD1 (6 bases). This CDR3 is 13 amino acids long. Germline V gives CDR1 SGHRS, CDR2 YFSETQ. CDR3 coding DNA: TGCGCCAGCAGTCGAGGGGGTAACACTGAAGCTCTCTTT. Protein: CASSRGGNTEALF.

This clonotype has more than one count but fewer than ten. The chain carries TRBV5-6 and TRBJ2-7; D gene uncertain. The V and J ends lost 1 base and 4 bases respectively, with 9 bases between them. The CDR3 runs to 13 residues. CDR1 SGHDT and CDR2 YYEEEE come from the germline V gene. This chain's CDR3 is CASSLSQLYEQYF. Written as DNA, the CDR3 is TGTGCCAGCAGCTTGTCACAGTTGTACGAGCAGTACTTC. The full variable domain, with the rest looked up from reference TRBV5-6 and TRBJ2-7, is DAGVTQSPTHLIKTRGQQVTLRCSPKSGHDTVSWYQQALGQGPQFIFQYYEEEERQRGNFPDRFSGHQFPNYSSELNVNALLLGDSALYLCASSLSQLYEQYFGPGTRLTVT.

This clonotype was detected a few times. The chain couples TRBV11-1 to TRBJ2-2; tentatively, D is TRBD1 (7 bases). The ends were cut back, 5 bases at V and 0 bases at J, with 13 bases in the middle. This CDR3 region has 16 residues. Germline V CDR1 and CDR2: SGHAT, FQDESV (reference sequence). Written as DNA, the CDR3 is TGTGCCAGCAGCCAGGGGGGTTCTACGAACACCGGGGAGCTGTTTTTT. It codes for CASSQGGSTNTGELFF. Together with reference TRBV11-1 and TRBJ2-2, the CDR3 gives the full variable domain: EAEVAQSPRYKITEKSQAVAFWCDPISGHATLYWYRQILGQGPELLVQFQDESVVDDSQLPKDRFSAERLKGVDSTLKIQPAELGDSAMYLCASSQGGSTNTGELFFGEGSRLTVL.

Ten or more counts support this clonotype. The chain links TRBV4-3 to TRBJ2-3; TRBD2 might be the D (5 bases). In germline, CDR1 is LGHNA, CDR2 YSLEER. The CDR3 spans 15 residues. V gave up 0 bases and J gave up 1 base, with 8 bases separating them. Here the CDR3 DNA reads TGCGCCAGCAGCCAAGAACTAGTAGGCACAGATACGCAGTATTTT. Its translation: CASSQELVGTDTQYF.

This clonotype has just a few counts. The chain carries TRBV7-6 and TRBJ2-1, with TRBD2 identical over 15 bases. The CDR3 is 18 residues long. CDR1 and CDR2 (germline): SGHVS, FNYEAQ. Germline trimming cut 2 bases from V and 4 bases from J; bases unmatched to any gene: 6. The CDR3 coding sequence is TGTGCCAGCAGCTTATACTGGGGACTAGCGGGGGGTTACAATGAGCAGTTCTTC. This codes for CASSLYWGLAGGYNEQFF.

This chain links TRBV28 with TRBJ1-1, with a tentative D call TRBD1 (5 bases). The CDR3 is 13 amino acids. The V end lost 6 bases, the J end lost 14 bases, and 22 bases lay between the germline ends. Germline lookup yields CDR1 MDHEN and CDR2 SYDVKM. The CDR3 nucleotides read TGTGCCAGCAGAGAGGGGATGCGGCTGAGGAGCTTCTTT. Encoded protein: CASREGMRLRSFF. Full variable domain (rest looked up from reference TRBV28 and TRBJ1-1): DVKVTQSSRYLVKRTGEKVFLECVQDMDHENMFWYRQDPGLGLRLIYFSYDVKMKEKGDIPEGYSVSREKKERFSLILESASTNQTSMYLCASREGMRLRSFFGQGTRLTVV.

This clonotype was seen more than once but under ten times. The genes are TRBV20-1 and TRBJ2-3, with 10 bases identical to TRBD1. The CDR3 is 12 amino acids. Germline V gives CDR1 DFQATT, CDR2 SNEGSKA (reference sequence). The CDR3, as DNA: TGCACAGGACAGGGGGATACAGATACGCAGTATTTT. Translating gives CTGQGDTDTQYF.

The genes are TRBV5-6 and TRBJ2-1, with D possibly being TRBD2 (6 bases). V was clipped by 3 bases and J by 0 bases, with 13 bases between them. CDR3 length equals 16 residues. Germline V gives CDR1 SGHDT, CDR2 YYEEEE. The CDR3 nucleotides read TGTGCCAGCAGCTACATAGCGGTGAGCTCCTACAATGAGCAGTTCTTC. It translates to CASSYIAVSSYNEQFF.

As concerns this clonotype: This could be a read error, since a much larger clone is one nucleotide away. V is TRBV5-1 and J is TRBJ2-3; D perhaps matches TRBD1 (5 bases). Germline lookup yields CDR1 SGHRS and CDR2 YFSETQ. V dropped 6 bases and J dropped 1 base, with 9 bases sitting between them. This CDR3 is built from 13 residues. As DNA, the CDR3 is TGCGCCAGCAAGACAGCTGGCACAGATACGCAGTATTTT. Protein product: CASKTAGTDTQYF.